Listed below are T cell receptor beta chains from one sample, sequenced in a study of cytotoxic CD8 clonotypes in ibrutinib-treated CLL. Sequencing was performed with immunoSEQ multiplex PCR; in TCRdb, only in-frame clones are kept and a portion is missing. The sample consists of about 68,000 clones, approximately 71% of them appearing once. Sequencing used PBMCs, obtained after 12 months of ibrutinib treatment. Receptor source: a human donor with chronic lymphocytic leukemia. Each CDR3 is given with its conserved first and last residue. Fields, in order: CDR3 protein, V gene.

cdr3_aa: CASSVRSKETQYF
v_call: TRBV7-3

cdr3_aa: CASSVAPGGYGYTF
v_call: TRBV9

cdr3_aa: CSVSGTGSSYEQYF
v_call: TRBV29-1

cdr3_aa: CASRQAYEQYF
v_call: TRBV25-1

cdr3_aa: CASSYTGQGAEAFF
v_call: TRBV6-5

cdr3_aa: CASSTRPWDSPRSGANVLTF
v_call: TRBV19

cdr3_aa: CASSDSGPPKEQYF
v_call: TRBV6-6

cdr3_aa: CSASWLDEQYF
v_call: TRBV20-1

cdr3_aa: CATGTSLTDTQYF
v_call: TRBV27

cdr3_aa: CASSLVPGPTNEKLFF
v_call: TRBV7-6

cdr3_aa: CASRPKRSGGYNEQFF
v_call: TRBV25-1

cdr3_aa: CASSLEPGSSYEQYF
v_call: TRBV5-4

cdr3_aa: CASSTGQGQETQYF
v_call: TRBV5-1

cdr3_aa: CASSPGGLAQETQYF
v_call: TRBV6-5

cdr3_aa: CSPVLRGRRSGNTIYF
v_call: TRBV29-1

cdr3_aa: CASSVVRRLAGSDEQFF
v_call: TRBV9

cdr3_aa: CSVAPGTGGAMGYTF
v_call: TRBV29-1

cdr3_aa: CASSLVEGNNEQFF
v_call: TRBV11-2

cdr3_aa: CASSGLARNTGELFF
v_call: TRBV2

cdr3_aa: CASSYSWLAGAYEQYF
v_call: TRBV6-5

cdr3_aa: CASSRTGLDQPQHF
v_call: TRBV6-5

cdr3_aa: CASSESGAYNEQFF
v_call: TRBV6-4

cdr3_aa: CASSLGTGGFYEQYF
v_call: TRBV5-6

cdr3_aa: CASNPGAFYGYTF
v_call: TRBV6-1

cdr3_aa: CASTQGQIYEQYF
v_call: TRBV6-1

cdr3_aa: CASSSDSFVSPLHF
v_call: TRBV5-1

cdr3_aa: CASSPISGVGEKLFF
v_call: TRBV18

cdr3_aa: CAWTGGGWGYTF
v_call: TRBV30

cdr3_aa: CASSPGVDNEKLFF
v_call: TRBV18

cdr3_aa: CASGTAGNTIYF
v_call: TRBV19

cdr3_aa: CASSQDLGTPSIATNEKLFF
v_call: TRBV4-3

cdr3_aa: CASSQEGGTLRREQYF
v_call: TRBV4-1